A single sample gave rise to the 9 T cell receptor beta chains below, sequenced in a study of shared clonotypes between healthy human individuals. Method: immunoSEQ multiplex PCR; TCRdb's copy keeps in-frame clones and lacks some. This table holds about 2.3 million clones, roughly 90% found once. The sample was naive CD4+ T cells from PBMCs. The subset here: CD45RA+ positively selected. Receptors were obtained from a man aged 18 to 29 in good health. Some clones in this sample may be carry-over from other donors' samples.

The V and J genes are TRBV7-3 and TRBJ1-6; the D is unclear. The ends were cut back, 4 bases at V and 8 bases at J, with 9 bases in the middle. This CDR3 is built from 13 residues. Germline values: CDR1 SGHTA, CDR2 FQGTGA. CDR3 protein: CASSSQRDSPLHF. In DNA, the CDR3 is TGTGCCAGCAGCTCCCAAAGGGATTCACCCCTCCACTTT.

The V call is TRBV5-1, the J call TRBJ2-1; D is unresolved. The CDR3 totals 17 residues. The germline CDR1 and CDR2 sequences are SGHRS and YFSETQ. Trimming shortened V by 4 bases and J by 5 bases, and 22 bases separated the two germline ends. CDR3 protein: CASSRRPTGPFHNEQFF. CDR3 nucleotides: TGCGCCAGCAGCCGACGACCTACCGGACCCTTCCACAATGAGCAGTTCTTC.

This chain connects TRBV21-1 to TRBJ2-7; TRBD2 reflects the table's D call only, with no check against the DNA. TRBV21-1 represents a pseudogene. The CDR3 is made up of 17 amino acids. CDR3 residues: CASSKEDPGEVPYEQYF. In nucleotides, the CDR3 is TGTGCCAGCAGCAAAGAGGATCCGGGTGAAGTCCCCTACGAGCAGTACTTC.

CDR3 bases: TGTGCCAGCAGCTTAGGTGGGACAGGGGGCTTCGAGCAGTACTTC. Encoded protein: CASSLGGTGGFEQYF. The chain is built from TRBV7-2 and TRBJ2-7; 12 positions match TRBD1. The CDR3 has 15 residues. V gave up 1 base and J gave up 6 bases; unmatched junction bases: 4. The germline gives CDR1 SGHTA, CDR2 FQGNSA.

The chain recombines TRBV6-1 with TRBJ1-2; no clear D. CDR1 and CDR2 from the germline V gene are MNHNS and SASEGT. With 7 bases removed from V and 5 bases from J, the gap between germline ends came to 11 bases. The CDR3 spans 12 residues. The CDR3 nucleotides read TGTGCCAGCAAAAACGCGGGGTATGGCTACACCTTC. It codes for CASKNAGYGYTF.

The genes are TRBV28 and TRBJ1-3; no clear D gene. CDR3 length equals 12 residues. CDR1 and CDR2 (germline): MDHEN, SYDVKM. The V and J ends lost 6 bases and 7 bases respectively, with 10 bases between them. The CDR3 DNA reads TGTGCCAGCAGCGGACTCGGCAACACCATATATTTT. This encodes CASSGLGNTIYF.

About this clone itself: At the DNA level, this CDR3 is encoded by other sequences in the same sample as well. This rearrangement joins TRBV5-1 to TRBJ2-7; D is undetermined. The germline V and J ends were trimmed by 0 bases and 5 bases, with 6 bases remaining between them. CDR3 size: 12 residues. Germline V gene lookup returns CDR1 SGHRS and CDR2 YFSETQ. DNA for the CDR3: TGCGCCAGCAGCTTGGCCGGCCACGAGCAGTACTTC. Encoded protein: CASSLAGHEQYF.

CDR3 DNA: TGTGCCAGCCGCCCCAGCGGTGTGGAGGGCCAGTACTTC. Its protein product is CASRPSGVEGQYF. The rearrangement joins TRBV14 to TRBJ2-5; a weak D match, TRBD2 (6 bases). V was shortened by 8 bases and J by 10 bases, with 20 bases between the two germline ends. This CDR3 contains 13 residues. Germline values: CDR1 SGHDN, CDR2 FVKESK.

Concerning this clone: Distinct nucleotide sequences in the sample also encode this CDR3. The V call is TRBV29-1, the J call TRBJ2-4; D call uncertain. The CDR3 consists of 13 residues. Deletions cut 4 bases from V and 0 bases from J, with 7 bases between. Germline loops: CDR1 SQVTM, CDR2 ANQGSEA. The CDR3 loop reads CSVGTLAKNIQYF. CDR3 sequence (DNA): TGCAGCGTTGGCACCTTAGCCAAAAACATTCAGTACTTC.